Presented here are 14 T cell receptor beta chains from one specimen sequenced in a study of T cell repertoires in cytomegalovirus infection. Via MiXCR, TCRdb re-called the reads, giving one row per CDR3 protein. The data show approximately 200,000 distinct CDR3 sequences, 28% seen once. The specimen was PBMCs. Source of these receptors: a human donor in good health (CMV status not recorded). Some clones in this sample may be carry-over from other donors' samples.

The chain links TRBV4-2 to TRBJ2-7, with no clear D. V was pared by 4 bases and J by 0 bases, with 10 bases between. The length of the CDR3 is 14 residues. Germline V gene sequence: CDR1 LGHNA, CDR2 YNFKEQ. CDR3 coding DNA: TGTGCCAGCAGCCCGAGCACCTTCTCCTACGAGCAGTACTTC. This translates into CASSPSTFSYEQYF.

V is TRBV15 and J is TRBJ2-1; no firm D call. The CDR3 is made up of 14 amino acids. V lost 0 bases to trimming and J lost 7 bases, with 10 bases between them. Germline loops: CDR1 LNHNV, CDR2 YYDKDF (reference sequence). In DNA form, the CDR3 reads TGTGCCACCAGCAGAGACCTCACGCGAAATGAGCAGTTCTTC. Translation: CATSRDLTRNEQFF.

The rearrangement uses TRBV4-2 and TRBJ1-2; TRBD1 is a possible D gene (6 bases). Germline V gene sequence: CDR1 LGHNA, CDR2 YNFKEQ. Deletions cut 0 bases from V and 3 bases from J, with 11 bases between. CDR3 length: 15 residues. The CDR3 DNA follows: TGTGCCAGCAGCCAAGATAGGGGGGGGCACTATGGCTACACCTTC. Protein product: CASSQDRGGHYGYTF.

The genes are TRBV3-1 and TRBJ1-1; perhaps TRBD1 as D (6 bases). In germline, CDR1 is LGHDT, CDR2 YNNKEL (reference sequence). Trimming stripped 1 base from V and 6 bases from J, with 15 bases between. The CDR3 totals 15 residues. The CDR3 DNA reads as TGTGCCAGCAGCCAAGCTTCCAGGGGAGGGTCTGAAGCTTTCTTT. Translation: CASSQASRGGSEAFF.

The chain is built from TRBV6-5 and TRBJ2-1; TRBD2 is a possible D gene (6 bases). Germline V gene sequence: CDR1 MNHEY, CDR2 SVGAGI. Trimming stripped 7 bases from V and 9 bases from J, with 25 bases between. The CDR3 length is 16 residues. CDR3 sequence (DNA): TGTGCCAGCACCCACCGGCGGCCGTTGACCGGGGGTGAGCAGTTCTTC. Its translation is CASTHRRPLTGGEQFF.

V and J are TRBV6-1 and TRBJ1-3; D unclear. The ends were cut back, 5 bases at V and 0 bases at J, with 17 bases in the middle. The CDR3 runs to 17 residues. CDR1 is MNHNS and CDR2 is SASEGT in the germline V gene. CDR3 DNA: TGTGCCAGCAGTTCTGGAATACTCAGGAGCTCTGGAAACACCATATATTTT. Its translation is CASSSGILRSSGNTIYF.

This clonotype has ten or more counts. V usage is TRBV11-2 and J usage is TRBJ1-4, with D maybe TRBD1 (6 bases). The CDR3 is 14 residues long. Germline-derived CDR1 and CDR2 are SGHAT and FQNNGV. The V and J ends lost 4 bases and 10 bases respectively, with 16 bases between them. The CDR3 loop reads CASSSAGGSRKLFF. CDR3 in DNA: TGTGCCAGCAGCTCAGCGGGGGGCTCACGAAAACTGTTTTTT.

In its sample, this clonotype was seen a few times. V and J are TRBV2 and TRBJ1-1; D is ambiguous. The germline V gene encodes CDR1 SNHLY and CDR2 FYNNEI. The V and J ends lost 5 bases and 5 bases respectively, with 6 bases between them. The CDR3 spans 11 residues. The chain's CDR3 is CASSTTTEAFF. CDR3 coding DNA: TGTGCCAGCAGTACGACGACTGAAGCTTTCTTT.

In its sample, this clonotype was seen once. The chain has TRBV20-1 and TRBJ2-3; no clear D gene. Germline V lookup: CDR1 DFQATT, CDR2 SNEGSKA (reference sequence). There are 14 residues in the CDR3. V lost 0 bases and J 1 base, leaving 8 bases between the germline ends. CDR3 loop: CSARDPRRTDTQYF. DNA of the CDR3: TGCAGTGCTAGAGATCCGAGACGCACAGATACGCAGTATTTT.

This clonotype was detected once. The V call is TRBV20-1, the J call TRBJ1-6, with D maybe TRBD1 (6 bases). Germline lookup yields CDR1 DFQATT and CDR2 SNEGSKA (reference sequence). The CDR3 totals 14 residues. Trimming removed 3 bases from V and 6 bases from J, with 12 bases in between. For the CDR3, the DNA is TGCAGTGCTAGGGCAGGGGCCCGTAATTCACCCCTCCACTTT. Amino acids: CSARAGARNSPLHF.

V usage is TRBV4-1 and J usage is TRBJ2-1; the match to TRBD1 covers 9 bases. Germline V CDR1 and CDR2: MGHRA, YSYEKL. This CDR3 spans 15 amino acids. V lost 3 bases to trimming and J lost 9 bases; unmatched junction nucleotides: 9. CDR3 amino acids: CASSQRDREKGEQFF. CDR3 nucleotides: TGCGCCAGCAGCCAGAGGGACAGGGAAAAGGGTGAGCAGTTCTTC.

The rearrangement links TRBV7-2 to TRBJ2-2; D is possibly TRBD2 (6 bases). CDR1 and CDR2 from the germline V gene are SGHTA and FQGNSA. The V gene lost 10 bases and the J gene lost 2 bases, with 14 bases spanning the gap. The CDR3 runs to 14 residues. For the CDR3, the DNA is TGTGCCACCGGGGTGGGGGGAAACACCGGGGAGCTGTTTTTT. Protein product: CATGVGGNTGELFF.

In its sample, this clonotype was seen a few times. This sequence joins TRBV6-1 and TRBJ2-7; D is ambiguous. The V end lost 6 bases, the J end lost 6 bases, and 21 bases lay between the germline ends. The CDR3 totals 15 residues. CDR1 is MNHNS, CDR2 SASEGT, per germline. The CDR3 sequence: CASSAKSSIVGEQYF. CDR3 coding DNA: TGTGCCAGCAGCGCAAAAAGCTCGATCGTCGGCGAGCAGTACTTC.

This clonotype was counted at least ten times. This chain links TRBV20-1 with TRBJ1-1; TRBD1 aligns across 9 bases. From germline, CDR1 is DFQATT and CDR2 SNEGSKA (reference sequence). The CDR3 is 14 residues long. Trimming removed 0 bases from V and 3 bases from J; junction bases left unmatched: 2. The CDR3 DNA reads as TGCAGTGCTAGAGATGGGGACAGGGACACTGAAGCTTTCTTT. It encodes CSARDGDRDTEAFF.